This TCR beta chain was sequenced for a study of cytomegalovirus exposure and HLA in healthy donors. At the level of the study: A prior study identified just under 120 million unique TCR beta sequences from 180 million or so T cells. Most genotyped donors, 65% to 85% of around 370, had Caucasian-associated genetic ancestry.

This clone was observed once. The antigen remains undetermined. Different DNA sequences within this sample yield the same CDR3. The CDR3 has 15 amino acids. Germline-derived CDR1 and CDR2 are SGHRS and YFSETQ. Trimming removed 4 bases from V and 4 bases from J; junction bases left unmatched: 5. Study findings and constraints: Per a prior analysis, the majority of TCR beta V segments were productive roughly 87% or roughly 30% of the time. TRBV6-2, TRBV6-3 and some other V segments were unresolvable in 87-base-pair reads.

Use of 60 Vbeta and 13 Jbeta primers characterized the PCR. Repertoires were generated with immunoSEQ multiplex PCR, while TCRdb's copy carries only in-frame clones and drops some. Of some 40,000 clones listed, about 74% were seen once; the top ten hold approximately 6.3%. Specimen: PBMCs. V is TRBV5-1 and J is TRBJ2-1, with 10 bases that match TRBD1. This clonotype originated in a young man in good health and CMV-seronegative. CDR3 in amino acids: CASSRGQGPYNEQFF. For the CDR3, the DNA is TGCGCCAGCAGCCGGGGACAGGGGCCATACAATGAGCAGTTCTTC.